This T cell receptor beta chain was sequenced during a study of cytomegalovirus exposure and HLA in healthy donors. The study's findings and limits: The study assumed roughly uniform donor sequencing depth for presence/absence analyses. Investigators reported more than 150 TCR beta chains as tied to cytomegalovirus.

A note on this clone: Its antigen is currently unknown.

PCR amplification relied on 60 Vbeta primers (plus 13 Jbeta primers). Here immunoSEQ multiplex PCR was the method, and the copy in TCRdb shows in-frame clones only, minus some. Here the sample spans approximately 150,000 clones, under 90% being singletons. The CDR3 covers 13 residues. Trimming took 4 bases from V and 4 from J, leaving 10 bases between them. The germline CDR1 and CDR2 sequences are SEHNR and FQNEAQ (reference sequence). The sample was PBMCs. The chain is built from TRBV7-9 and TRBJ1-1; a weak D match, TRBD1 (6 bases). The TCR comes from a man aged 18 to 30 in good health and CMV-seronegative. The CDR3 coding sequence is TGTGCCAGCAGCTCTCCCAGGGGCACTGAAGCTTTCTTT. Translation gives CASSSPRGTEAFF.